These 6 T cell receptor beta chains came from one sample sequenced in a study of shared clonotypes between healthy human individuals. The assay was immunoSEQ multiplex PCR, and TCRdb's table has in-frame clones only and misses some. The profile shows around 1.4 million clones, around 98.5% of them singletons. Material for sequencing was naive CD4+ T cells sorted from blood. Subset in this sample: CD45RA+ positively selected. These TCRs come from a man aged 25 to 45 in good health.

V and J are TRBV18 and TRBJ2-7, with D maybe TRBD2 (6 bases). The germline V and J ends were trimmed by 4 bases and 6 bases, with 16 bases remaining between them. The V gene's germline CDR1 is KGHSH and CDR2 LQKENI. This CDR3 comprises 14 residues. CDR3 nucleotide sequence: TGTGCCAGCTCACACGGGACTGGTTCCCCCGAGCAGTACTTC. Encoded protein: CASSHGTGSPEQYF. Filled out from reference TRBV18 and TRBJ2-7, the complete variable domain reads NAGVMQNPRHLVRRRGQEARLRCSPMKGHSHVYWYRQLPEEGLKFMVYLQKENIIDESGMPKERFSAEFPKEGPSILRIQQVVRGDSAAYFCASSHGTGSPEQYFGPGTRLTVT.

This chain joins TRBV15 and TRBJ2-2; 9 bases match TRBD2. The V segment lost 2 bases and the J segment 1 base; nucleotides outside the gene matches: 2. The CDR3 totals 16 residues. Germline V CDR1 and CDR2: LNHNV, YYDKDF (reference sequence). CDR3 loop: CATSRRLAENTGELFF. For the CDR3, the DNA is TGTGCCACCAGCAGAAGACTAGCGGAGAACACCGGGGAGCTGTTTTTT.

The chain joins TRBV4-1 to TRBJ1-4; perhaps TRBD1 as D (5 bases). Germline V gives CDR1 MGHRA, CDR2 YSYEKL. The CDR3 runs 13 residues. Trimming cost V 5 bases and J 7 bases, with 11 bases left between them. The chain's CDR3 is CASSIGRGEKLFF. The CDR3 DNA follows: TGCGCCAGCAGCATAGGAAGGGGTGAAAAACTGTTTTTT.

This chain links TRBV18 with TRBJ2-5; tentatively, D is TRBD1 (6 bases). Germline CDR1 is KGHSH and CDR2 is LQKENI. V shed 2 bases and J shed 4 bases, with 17 bases lying between them. There are 16 residues in the CDR3. This chain's CDR3 is CASSPSQGGRGETQYF. Here the CDR3 DNA reads TGTGCCAGCTCACCATCACAGGGTGGTCGTGGAGAGACCCAGTACTTC.

This clone occurred once. The chain is built from TRBV29-1 and TRBJ2-1; weak D call: TRBD1 (6 bases). Germline CDR1 SQVTM, CDR2 ANQGSEA. The CDR3 has 16 residues. Trimming took 0 bases from V and 8 from J, leaving 20 bases between them. The CDR3 DNA sequence: TGCAGCGTTGAAGATGGCCGGGACATGTTGGGGGATGAGCAGTTCTTC. It yields the protein CSVEDGRDMLGDEQFF.

This clone was found once. Here the CDR3 DNA reads TGTGCCACCAGCAGAGGTATCAGAGACGTTGAAGCTTTCTTT. It encodes CATSRGIRDVEAFF. The rearrangement links TRBV15 to TRBJ1-1; no definite D call. V was shortened by 1 base and J by 7 bases, with 13 bases between the two germline ends. This CDR3 is 14 amino acids long. The germline gives CDR1 LNHNV, CDR2 YYDKDF (reference sequence).